These T cell receptor beta chains were read from a single sample in a study of blood T cell repertoires in COVID-19. Measured with immunoSEQ multiplex PCR; TCRdb has only the in-frame clones, and not every one. The table has 350,000 to 450,000 clones, about 87% seen once; the top ten hold about 2.9%. Sequencing was done on a sample of peripheral blood. These receptors all come from a human donor in a cohort sampled during active COVID-19. CDR3s include the opening cysteine and the closing phenylalanine or tryptophan. Rows give clone size only sometimes, using once, few, many, or a class for an expanded clone.

CDR3 length,V gene,clone size,CDR3 protein
14,TRBV19,.,CASSPQRSSYEQYF
16,TRBV5-1,.,CASSLIPGFADNEQFF
15,TRBV5-1,few,CASSLPGQGYSPLHF
16,TRBV28,.,CASSLPLAGGAETQYF
14,TRBV27,.,CASSLAGGVHEQYF
13,TRBV7-8,.,CASSLAEGLGYTF
15,TRBV9,.,CASSVVGTGAGELFF
13,TRBV7-9,.,CASSIQASYGYTF
15,TRBV5-4,.,CASSLDGAAGETQYF
15,TRBV27,.,CASSLASSVADTQYF
14,TRBV6-5,.,CASSYDRNNQPQHF
21,TRBV9,.,CASSVAPISDRGRLWGGELFF
11,TRBV2,.,CASSANYGYTF
18,TRBV27,.,CASSLGGPSGGIADTQYF
14,TRBV29-1,.,CSVVGLADYNEQFF
15,TRBV15,.,CATSTPGQSQETQYF
14,TRBV9,.,CASSPNVQGYEQYF
17,TRBV7-9,.,CASSLVGVGHMNTEAFF
14,TRBV30,.,CAWNSGQGSWGQYF
16,TRBV27,.,CASSLSTGTISYEQYF
15,TRBV30,.,CAWSVGVSPNYGYTF
16,TRBV7-8,once,CASSPEDRRNTGELFF
15,TRBV19,.,CASSIGPSSPRTQYF
14,TRBV29-1,.,CSVEGAQRTDTQYF
15,TRBV9,.,CASSPSTHREGGYTF
14,TRBV9,.,CASSGRDSLNEQFF
14,TRBV30,.,CAWSAPPEMETQYF
15,TRBV5-1,.,CASSTNRDLNSPLHF
14,TRBV3-1/TRBV3-2,.,CASSQDSNSYEQYF
15,TRBV9,.,CASSAVPEALDGYTF
15,TRBV4-2,.,CASSQTGANTGELFF
15,TRBV5-4,.,CASSLGPGGTGELFF
14,TRBV30,.,CAWSGEREMDEQFF
15,TRBV2,.,CASSPDQGLTETQYF
12,TRBV30,.,CAWNRGPNGYTF
13,TRBV7-2,.,CASSFSVNYGYTF
15,TRBV5-6,.,CASSLTRGFQETQYF
13,TRBV30,.,CAWTTGGNEKLFF
19,TRBV2,few,CASSEREAVPTGGSYEQYF
18,TRBV7-2,.,CASSARPTSGRGLGEQYF
12,TRBV14,many,CASSRRGVALFF
17,TRBV28,.,CASSLRREGGYNSPLHF
15,TRBV6-5,.,CASNPLEGWNTEAFF
21,TRBV5-1,.,CASSPSWDRALLLLNTGELFF
15,TRBV9,once,CASRPFTTGATEAFF
15,TRBV20-1,.,CSASSPQQGGDTQYF
13,TRBV12-3/TRBV12-4,.,CASSLGQNTEAFF
16,TRBV27,.,CASSLYPSGTGSEQYF
14,TRBV10-3,.,CAIKRLAGTDTQYF
15,TRBV28,.,CASRLLEDRGRLPHF
16,TRBV21-1,once,CASVGAWTISGNTIYF
12,TRBV9,.,CASSTNAYEQYF
15,TRBV15,.,CATSRDNRAEETQYF
15,TRBV3-1/TRBV3-2,.,CASSQGQGNGEKLFF